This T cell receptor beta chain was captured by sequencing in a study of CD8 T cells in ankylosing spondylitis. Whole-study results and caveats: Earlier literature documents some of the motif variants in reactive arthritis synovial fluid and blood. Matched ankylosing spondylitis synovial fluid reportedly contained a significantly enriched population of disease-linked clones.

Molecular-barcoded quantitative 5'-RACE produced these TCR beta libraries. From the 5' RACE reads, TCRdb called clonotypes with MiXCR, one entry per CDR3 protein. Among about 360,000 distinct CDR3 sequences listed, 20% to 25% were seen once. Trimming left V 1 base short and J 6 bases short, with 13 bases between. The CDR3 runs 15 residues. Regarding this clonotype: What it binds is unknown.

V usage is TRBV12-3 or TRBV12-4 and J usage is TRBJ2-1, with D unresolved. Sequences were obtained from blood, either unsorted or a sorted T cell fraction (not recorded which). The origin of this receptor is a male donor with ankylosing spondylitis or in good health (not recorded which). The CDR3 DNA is TGTGCCAGCAGTTTAGTCTGGGGAATTAGCAATGAGCAGTTCTTC. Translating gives CASSLVWGISNEQFF.